Below, 5 T cell receptor beta chains from the same sample are listed, as sequenced in a study of blood T cells in healthy people across ages (dated by TCRdb to about 2015). Library preparation employed 5' RACE. TCRdb shows the sequencer as Illumina HiSeq 2500. The second PCR ran for roughly 7 to 12 cycles and used a J-beta primer mix along with a sample-barcoded 5' primer. The raw public reads went through TCRdb reprocessing: fastp at Q25, MiXCR clone calling, in-frame beta chains kept. Rows merge per CDR3 protein into single entries with the most common DNA and genes. Counted in this sample were around 780,000 distinct CDR3 sequences; around a quarter of them appeared once. About 3% of the sample comes from the top ten. The same sample was also used in a study of T cells of mothers and their children.

The specimen sequenced was blood. The receptors were gathered from a boy aged 5-17 years in good health.

Points on this clonotype: Relative to the germline gene, one junction end is altered; a read error may explain this. V usage is TRBV20-1 and J usage is TRBJ2-1; TRBD2 agrees at 11 bases. Germline-derived CDR1 and CDR2 are DFQATT and SNEGSKA (reference sequence). The CDR3 contains 15 residues. DNA of the CDR3: TGCAGTGCTTTTAGCGGGGGGGCCGGTTACAATGAGCACTTCTTC. Translating it yields CSAFSGGAGYNEHFF.

CDR3 in DNA: TGCAGCGTCGGATCAGGACTAGCGATAGAGACCGGGGAGCTGTTTTTT. Translating gives CSVGSGLAIETGELFF. V is TRBV29-1 and J is TRBJ2-2; 9 nucleotides line up with TRBD2. Germline lookup yields CDR1 SQVTM and CDR2 ANQGSEA. The CDR3 length is 16 residues. V shed 6 bases, J shed 5 bases, and the junction held 13 bases outside the gene matches.

Only a few counts were recorded for this clonotype. The junction does not match germline at one end; this may be a read error. The genes are TRBV5-1 and TRBJ2-1; perhaps D is TRBD1 or TRBD2 (5 bases each). The CDR3 has 17 residues. Germline V CDR1 and CDR2: SGHRS, YFSETQ. The CDR3 protein is CASSWRPGQGFYDEQFF. CDR3 in DNA: TGCGCCAGCAGCTGGAGGCCAGGGCAAGGTTTCTACGATGAGCAGTTCTTC.

The V call is TRBV29-1, the J call TRBJ2-5, with D perhaps matching TRBD1 (5 bases). From germline, CDR1 is SQVTM and CDR2 ANQGSEA. The CDR3 is 12 residues long. The germline V and J ends were trimmed by 6 bases and 7 bases, with 15 bases remaining between them. The CDR3 bases are TGCAGCGTCGCCCAGGGTTACGGGACCCAGTACTTC. It codes for CSVAQGYGTQYF. Filled out from reference TRBV29-1 and TRBJ2-5, the complete variable domain reads SAVISQKPSRDICQRGTSLTIQCQVDSQVTMMFWYRQQPGQSLTLIATANQGSEATYESGFVIDKFPISRPNLTFSTLTVSNMSPEDSSIYLCSVAQGYGTQYFGPGTRLLVL.

This chain connects TRBV6-5 to TRBJ2-7, with 10 bases lining up with TRBD1. This CDR3 region has 15 residues. The germline V gene encodes CDR1 MNHEY and CDR2 SVGAGI. With V trimmed by 4 bases and J by 3 bases, 6 bases remained unmatched. CDR3 sequence (DNA): TGTGCCAGCAGTTCTCGGGGACAGGGGATCTACGAGCAGTACTTC. It is translated as CASSSRGQGIYEQYF.